Listed here is a single TCR beta chain. Its specificity is not known. These data originate in a study of cytomegalovirus exposure and HLA in healthy donors. The study, taken as a whole, reports: Presence/absence results assume similar sequencing depth per donor, which may not hold.

13 Jbeta primers and 60 Vbeta primers were used for the PCR. Libraries were prepared by immunoSEQ multiplex PCR; TCRdb keeps only in-frame clonotypes and omits some of them. Here the sample spans 130,000 or so clones, approximately 91% being singletons. Germline CDR1 LGHNA, CDR2 YNFKEQ. Trimming took 0 bases from V and 4 from J, leaving 10 bases between them. The CDR3 is made up of 14 amino acids. The sequenced material came from PBMCs. The V and J genes are TRBV4-2 and TRBJ2-7; D is undetermined. The sequence derives from a woman in her forties in good health and CMV-seronegative. The DNA of the CDR3 is TGTGCCAGCAGCCAAGAGGTACAAAAATACGAGCAGTACTTC. Residues: CASSQEVQKYEQYF.